This T cell receptor beta chain was captured in a study of T cell repertoires in cytomegalovirus infection. Study-wide results and limits: Within the response measured ex vivo, HLA-C-restricted CMV-specific TCR beta clonotypes were dominant.

Each CDR3 protein gets one entry after TCRdb re-called the reads with MiXCR. The data contain over 55,000 distinct CDR3 sequences, 20% to 25% of them singletons. There are many counts of this clonotype. Its antigen remains unknown. The CDR3 runs to 13 residues. V lost 6 bases, J lost 7 bases, and 13 bases lay in between. The TCR originated in a human donor in good health (CMV status not recorded). Some clones in this sample may be carry-over from other donors' samples. This rearrangement joins TRBV12-3 or TRBV12-4 to TRBJ2-1; the D is unclear. Sequenced here: CD8+ T cells from cultured PBMCs, sampled from culture after CMV antigen stimulation. CDR3 coding DNA: TGTGCCAGCAGCAACCCTGTGGCTAATGAGCAGTTCTTC. It is translated as CASSNPVANEQFF.